This TCR beta chain was observed in a study of blood T cell repertoires in COVID-19. At the level of the study: Sample material is recorded as cDNA or gDNA derived from T cells, B-cell-depleted T cells, or PBMCs.

V lost 8 bases and J 7 bases, leaving 24 bases between the germline ends. This CDR3 spans 16 amino acids. Germline V gene data show CDR1 as MDHEN and CDR2 as SYDVKM. A few counts support this clone. In the authors' workflow: Amplified reference gene primers provided the basis for estimating nucleated cell counts. The protocol was immunoSEQ multiplex PCR, while the TCRdb copy is restricted to in-frame clones and leaves out a portion. The D gene and trimming were derived from the DNA, and the V and J assignments and clone size from that table. Among tens of thousands of clones, around 78% were seen once, and the ten largest hold about 5.3%.

The source of this sequence is a human donor in a cohort sampled during active COVID-19. V and J are TRBV28 and TRBJ1-5; D may be TRBD1 (6 bases). Specimen: peripheral blood. For the CDR3, the DNA is TGTGCCAGCCGAGTCCTCCTTAAGGGGGTAGGACAGCCCCAGCATTTT. Protein product: CASRVLLKGVGQPQHF.